This T cell receptor beta chain came from a study of T cells in Graves' hyperthyroidism and ophthalmopathy. V lost 3 bases to trimming and J lost 6 bases, with 8 bases between them. The CDR3 sequence is 12 residues long. This clonotype was observed at least ten times. Amplification targeted TCR beta CDR3 regions from RNA transcripts. RT-PCR in the first round (using the HTBI primer set) targeted the TCR CDR3. A single record per CDR3 protein comes from TCRdb applying MiXCR to the multiplex PCR reads. The sample consists of about 510,000 distinct CDR3 sequences, about 46% of them appearing once. The chain carries TRBV12-3 or TRBV12-4 and TRBJ1-2, with a possible D match to TRBD1 (6 bases). This TCR was sampled from an adult woman with Graves' disease, either hyperthyroidism or ophthalmopathy (not recorded which). Source material: peripheral blood or thyroid tissue (not recorded which). CDR3 bases: TGTGCCAGCAGTTTTTCAGGGGATGGCTACACCTTC. Translation: CASSFSGDGYTF.